Listed here are 27 T cell receptor beta chains from one sample, sequenced in a study of siplizumab effects on memory and regulatory T cells. Sequenced by immunoSEQ multiplex PCR; TCRdb stores in-frame clones only, minus some. The sample comprises some 97,000 clones, more than 90% of which are singletons, and about 0.15% rests with the top ten. The sequenced sample was CD4+ T cells sorted from blood. The receptors stem from a human donor in good health.

The chain recombines TRBV5-6 with TRBJ2-7, with a tentative D call TRBD2 (6 bases). Trimming left V 2 bases short and J 4 bases short, with 10 bases between. Germline loops: CDR1 SGHDT, CDR2 YYEEEE. The CDR3 covers 13 residues. The DNA for the CDR3 is TGTGCCAGCAGCTTAGGGACTCAGTACGAGCAGTACTTC. Amino acids: CASSLGTQYEQYF.

This clone was observed a single time. The chain recombines TRBV9 with TRBJ2-3; D is uncertain. The germline V and J ends were trimmed by 0 bases and 0 bases, with 8 bases remaining between them. The CDR3 covers 15 residues. Germline CDR1 SGDLS, CDR2 YYNGEE. CDR3 region: CASSVDAHSTDTQYF. For the CDR3, the DNA is TGTGCCAGCAGCGTAGATGCCCACAGCACAGATACGCAGTATTTT.

The chain links TRBV25-1 to TRBJ1-4; TRBD1 agrees at 9 bases. V was pared by 6 bases and J by 8 bases, with 10 bases of the junction left unmatched. CDR3 length equals 15 residues. CDR1 and CDR2 from the germline V gene are MGHDK and SYGVNS. CDR3 sequence (DNA): TGTGCCAGCAGAAGGACAGGGGAAGGGGGGGAAAAACTGTTTTTT. Translated, it gives CASRRTGEGGEKLFF.

This clone was seen a single time. The rearrangement links TRBV5-4 to TRBJ1-3; D call uncertain. CDR3 length: 13 residues. Trimming cost V 0 bases and J 4 bases, with 5 bases left between them. From germline, CDR1 is SGHNT and CDR2 YYREEE (reference sequence). The chain's CDR3 is CASSLVGGNTIYF. The CDR3 bases are TGTGCCAGCAGCTTGGTGGGGGGAAACACCATATATTTT.

Notes on this clone: The junction does not match germline at one end; this may be a read error. Within the sample, other DNA sequences also encode this same CDR3. The J gene is TRBJ2-4, the V gene TRBV6-1; D not resolved. This CDR3 contains 12 residues. The germline CDR1 and CDR2 sequences are MNHNS and SASEGT. The CDR3 DNA follows: TGTGCAAGCAGTCTACCCACATGGGTTCAGTACTTC. Translated: CASSLPTWVQYF.

The rearrangement uses TRBV21-1 and TRBJ2-2; TRBD2 reflects the table's D call only, with no check against the DNA. TRBV21-1 is flagged as a pseudogene. The CDR3 totals 18 residues. The CDR3 loop is CASSKAVPGREDTGELFF. The CDR3 DNA follows: TGTGCCAGCAGCAAAGCAGTTCCCGGCAGGGAGGACACCGGGGAGCTGTTTTTT.

This clone was counted once. The gene calls are TRBV2 and TRBJ2-2; tentatively, D is TRBD1 (6 bases). Trimming left V 2 bases short and J 1 base short, with 8 bases between. CDR3 size: 15 residues. Germline assignment: CDR1 SNHLY and CDR2 FYNNEI. CDR3 sequence (DNA): TGTGCCAGCAGTGAACAGGGGAGGAACACCGGGGAGCTGTTTTTT. Residues: CASSEQGRNTGELFF.

This sequence joins TRBV5-1 and TRBJ2-1; 13 positions agree with TRBD2. In germline, CDR1 is SGHRS, CDR2 YFSETQ. The CDR3 consists of 15 residues. Trimming took 6 bases from V and 6 from J; bases not matched to a gene: 6. The CDR3 coding sequence is TGCGCCAGCACATCACTAGCGGGGGGGACCAATGAGCAGTTCTTC. It is translated as CASTSLAGGTNEQFF.

The rearrangement uses TRBV25-1 and TRBJ2-6; D might be TRBD1 or TRBD2, each matching 5 bases. Germline V gene sequence: CDR1 MGHDK, CDR2 SYGVNS. V was pared by 8 bases and J by 4 bases, with 18 bases between. This CDR3 has 16 amino acids. As DNA, the CDR3 is TGTGCCAGCGCCACCGGGACCCCGGGAGGGGCCAACGTCCTGACTTTC. It yields the protein CASATGTPGGANVLTF.

The V gene is TRBV5-1, the J gene TRBJ2-2; tentatively, D is TRBD1 (6 bases). This CDR3 has 12 residues. CDR1 is SGHRS, CDR2 YFSETQ, per germline. V was cut by 3 bases and J by 8 bases, with 8 bases left in between. The CDR3 region has the DNA TGCGCCAGCAGCTCCAGGGGTGGGGAGCTGTTTTTT. Its translation is CASSSRGGELFF.

This chain joins TRBV18 and TRBJ2-5; D remains ambiguous. CDR1 and CDR2 from the germline V gene are KGHSH and LQKENI. Trimming removed 3 bases at V and 5 bases at J, with 13 bases between. The CDR3 covers 14 residues. The CDR3 region is CASSPNDPSETQYF. The CDR3 DNA reads TGTGCCAGCTCACCCAACGACCCCTCGGAGACCCAGTACTTC.

The chain has TRBV18 and TRBJ1-1; 9 nucleotides match TRBD1. With 4 bases clipped from V and 5 bases from J, the junction kept 5 bases outside the gene matches. The CDR3 loop spans 14 amino acids. The germline CDR1 and CDR2 sequences are KGHSH and LQKENI. The CDR3 region has the DNA TGTGCCAGCTCACTCCGGACAGGGGAAACTGAAGCTTTCTTT. It yields the protein CASSLRTGETEAFF.

This chain's CDR3 is CASSLTGGNIQYF. DNA of the CDR3: TGTGCCAGCAGCTTGACAGGGGGAAACATTCAGTACTTC. This chain uses TRBV7-9 with TRBJ2-4; 9 nucleotides line up with TRBD1. The CDR3 runs to 13 residues. V shed 3 bases and J 6 bases; nucleotides not matched to a gene: 0. Germline CDR1 reads SEHNR; CDR2 reads FQNEAQ (reference sequence).

The CDR3 DNA is TGTGCCAGCAGTGAACACAGGGAAGGGACCCAGTACTTC. Its protein is CASSEHREGTQYF. V is TRBV6-1 and J is TRBJ2-5; possibly TRBD1 for D (6 bases). The CDR3 is made up of 13 amino acids. V was trimmed by 2 bases and J by 7 bases, leaving 11 bases between them. Germline V gene lookup returns CDR1 MNHNS and CDR2 SASEGT.

This clone has just one count. The V and J genes are TRBV6-5 and TRBJ1-4; D is undetermined. This CDR3 contains 14 residues. With 6 bases removed from V and 8 bases from J, the gap between germline ends came to 16 bases. Germline CDR1 and CDR2: MNHEY and SVGAGI. CDR3 DNA sequence: TGTGCCAGCAGCTCTACTATGCTGAGGGAAAAACTGTTTTTT. Protein sequence: CASSSTMLREKLFF.

The chain has TRBV18 and TRBJ2-7; D is unclear. CDR3 size: 14 residues. Germline V gene data show CDR1 as KGHSH and CDR2 as LQKENI. Trimming took 3 bases from V and 0 from J, leaving 9 bases between them. The CDR3 protein is CASSPVPSSYEQYF. CDR3 nucleotide sequence: TGTGCCAGCTCACCCGTCCCGAGCTCCTACGAGCAGTACTTC.

The genes are TRBV6-6 and TRBJ1-1; D remains unclear. CDR3 length: 13 residues. Germline lookup yields CDR1 MNHNY and CDR2 SVGAGI (reference sequence). The germline V and J ends were trimmed by 5 bases and 3 bases, with 10 bases remaining between them. CDR3 in DNA: TGTGCCAGCAGTATCCACCCGGACACTGAAGCTTTCTTT. Translating it yields CASSIHPDTEAFF.

This chain links TRBV6-5 with TRBJ2-7, with 10 bases aligning to TRBD1. CDR1 is MNHEY and CDR2 is SVGAGI in the germline V gene. The ends lost 4 bases at V and 2 bases at J; junction bases unmatched: 2. The CDR3 has 14 residues. The CDR3 protein is CASSWGQGTYEQYF. CDR3 bases: TGTGCCAGCAGTTGGGGACAGGGGACCTACGAGCAGTACTTC.

The chain combines TRBV5-4 with TRBJ1-2, with a possible D match to TRBD1 (5 bases). CDR1 SGHNT and CDR2 YYREEE come from the germline V gene (reference sequence). The V gene lost 2 bases and the J gene lost 0 bases, with 14 bases spanning the gap. This CDR3 has 16 residues. Here the CDR3 DNA reads TGTGCCAGCAGCTTACCCGGGACGGAGGCTAACTATGGCTACACCTTC. Amino acids: CASSLPGTEANYGYTF.

The chain carries TRBV11-3 and TRBJ2-5, with TRBD1 matching over 7 bases. CDR1 and CDR2 (germline): SGHNT, YENEEA. The V gene end was trimmed by 3 bases and the J gene end by 1 base; junction bases not matched to a gene: 2. CDR3 size: 14 residues. The CDR3 region has the DNA TGTGCCAGCAGCTTTGGGACAGCCCAAGAGACCCAGTACTTC. Its translation is CASSFGTAQETQYF.

V is TRBV4-1 and J is TRBJ2-1; no firm D call. This CDR3 region has 15 residues. Trimming pared 1 base from V and 9 bases from J, leaving 16 bases between. Per germline, CDR1 MGHRA and CDR2 YSYEKL. The CDR3 region is CASSQGLHIVGEQFF. The CDR3 DNA follows: TGCGCCAGCAGCCAAGGGTTGCATATCGTAGGTGAGCAGTTCTTC.

The chain couples TRBV19 to TRBJ1-3; 8 nucleotides line up with TRBD1. The germline V gene encodes CDR1 LNHDA and CDR2 SQIVND (reference sequence). V gave up 6 bases and J gave up 0 bases; unmatched junction bases: 13. The CDR3 spans 18 residues. CDR3 bases: TGTGCCAGTAGCTTGTTCGGGACAGGTACTAGCTCTGGAAACACCATATATTTT. Residues: CASSLFGTGTSSGNTIYF. The full variable domain, its missing parts supplied by reference TRBV19 and TRBJ1-3, is DGGITQSPKYLFRKEGQNVTLSCEQNLNHDAMYWYRQDPGQGLRLIYYSQIVNDFQKGDIAEGYSVSREKKESFPLTVTSAQKNPTAFYLCASSLFGTGTSSGNTIYFGEGSWLTVV.

V usage is TRBV18 and J usage is TRBJ1-4, with D possibly TRBD1 on 6 matching bases. The germline V gene has CDR1 KGHSH and CDR2 LQKENI. The CDR3 contains 15 residues. V lost 4 bases to trimming and J lost 4 bases, with 13 bases between them. CDR3 region: CASSHRDTINEKLFF. CDR3 coding DNA: TGTGCCAGCTCACACCGGGACACAATTAATGAAAAACTGTTTTTT.

The chain employs TRBV27 and TRBJ2-1; D not resolved. CDR3 length equals 14 residues. V gave up 1 base and J gave up 7 bases, with 11 bases separating them. In germline, CDR1 is MNHEY, CDR2 SMNVEV (reference sequence). The DNA of the CDR3 is TGTGCCAGCAGTTTATTCTTGAGGATAAATGAGCAGTTCTTC. This codes for CASSLFLRINEQFF.

The chain uses TRBV2 and TRBJ2-3, with D perhaps TRBD1 (5 bases). CDR1 is SNHLY, CDR2 FYNNEI, per germline. The V gene lost 4 bases and the J gene lost 2 bases, with 7 bases spanning the gap. The CDR3 is 13 amino acids. The CDR3 reads CASSGQLTDTQYF. CDR3 in DNA: TGTGCCAGCAGTGGACAGCTCACAGATACGCAGTATTTT. Supplemented by reference TRBV2 and TRBJ2-3, the full variable domain reads EPEVTQTPSHQVTQMGQEVILRCVPISNHLYFYWYRQILGQKVEFLVSFYNNEISEKSEIFDDQFSVERPDGSNFTLKIRSTKLEDSAMYFCASSGQLTDTQYFGPGTRLTVL.

This clone was seen a single time. The rearrangement joins TRBV7-3 to TRBJ1-2; the D is unclear. Germline V gives CDR1 SGHTA, CDR2 FQGTGA. Trimming removed 5 bases at V and 2 bases at J, with 12 bases between. The CDR3 runs to 14 residues. CDR3 sequence reads: CASSLGGGNYGYTF. The DNA of the CDR3 is TGTGCCAGCAGCCTCGGAGGCGGAAACTATGGCTACACCTTC.

This clone occurred once. J is TRBJ2-3 and V is TRBV5-1; 8 bases are a match to TRBD1. The CDR3 covers 17 residues. CDR1 is SGHRS and CDR2 is YFSETQ in the germline V gene. Trimming took 7 bases from V and 2 from J; bases not matched to a gene: 15. The CDR3 nucleotides are TGCGCCAGCCCCTTTTTTACAGGGGACAGGAACACAGATACGCAGTATTTT. It codes for CASPFFTGDRNTDTQYF. Based on the CDR3 plus reference TRBV5-1 and TRBJ2-3, the full variable domain is KAGVTQTPRYLIKTRGQQVTLSCSPISGHRSVSWYQQTPGQGLQFLFEYFSETQRNKGNFPGRFSGRQFSNSRSEMNVSTLELGDSALYLCASPFFTGDRNTDTQYFGPGTRLTVL.